Given below is one TCR beta chain in context. This entry comes from a study of blood T cell repertoires in COVID-19. Study-level information: Acute-phase and convalescent COVID-19 samples originated in the United States, Italy and Spain. T cells, B-cell-depleted T cells, or PBMCs provided the cDNA or gDNA that served as material.

How the authors handled the data: Reference gene primer amplification gave nucleated cell count estimates. Method: immunoSEQ multiplex PCR; TCRdb's copy keeps in-frame clones and lacks some. From that table come the V and J calls and clone size; the DNA was used to work out D and trimming. In the table there are about 26,000 clones, around nine tenths of which are singletons. The CDR3 contains 15 residues. The germline V gene has CDR1 SGHNT and CDR2 YYREEE (reference sequence). V lost 1 base and J lost 4; bases outside the gene matches: 6. The V call is TRBV5-4, the J call TRBJ1-2, with 8 bases that match TRBD1. The clonotype comes from a human donor in a cohort sampled during active COVID-19. The donor label of this sample is uncertain. Input material: peripheral blood. The CDR3: CASSLYSGGIYGYTF. The CDR3 DNA reads TGTGCCAGCAGCTTGTATTCAGGGGGCATCTATGGCTACACCTTC.